A single sample is the source of the 19 T cell receptor beta chains below, sequenced in a study of blood T cell repertoires in COVID-19. Here immunoSEQ multiplex PCR was the method, and the copy in TCRdb shows in-frame clones only, minus some. This sample yields about 70,000 clones, of which approximately 88% are seen a single time; around 20% belongs to the top ten. The sequenced sample was peripheral blood. Receptors were obtained from an elderly woman with acute or convalescent COVID-19.

The genes are TRBV27 and TRBJ1-2, with 7 bases that match TRBD1. V was pared by 2 bases and J by 5 bases, with 8 bases of the junction left unmatched. The germline V gene encodes CDR1 MNHEY and CDR2 SMNVEV (reference sequence). CDR3 length: 15 amino acids. The CDR3 sequence is CASSLDRVGRYGYTF. DNA of the CDR3: TGTGCCAGCAGTTTAGACAGGGTCGGTAGATATGGCTACACCTTC.

The CDR3 sequence is CASSTMGAAGELFF. DNA of the CDR3: TGTGCCAGCAGCACCATGGGTGCGGCCGGGGAGCTGTTTTTT. The V and J genes are TRBV9 and TRBJ2-2; D remains unclear. The length of the CDR3 is 14 residues. The germline CDR1 and CDR2 sequences are SGDLS and YYNGEE. V shed 4 bases and J shed 6 bases, with 13 bases lying between them. The variable domain in full, with the rest retrieved from reference TRBV9 and TRBJ2-2, is DSGVTQTPKHLITATGQRVTLRCSPRSGDLSVYWYQQSLDQGLQFLIQYYNGEERAKGNILERFSAQQFPDLHSELNLSSLELGDSALYFCASSTMGAAGELFFGEGSRLTVL.

This sequence joins TRBV6-5 and TRBJ1-2; 7 positions match TRBD1. Germline assignment: CDR1 MNHEY and CDR2 SVGAGI. This CDR3 spans 14 amino acids. The V segment lost 6 bases and the J segment 8 bases; nucleotides outside the gene matches: 12. CDR3 loop: CASRDPRTGPGYTF. In nucleotides, the CDR3 is TGTGCCAGCAGGGATCCACGGACAGGCCCGGGCTACACCTTC.

The CDR3 region has the DNA TGTGCCAGCAGCGTGACAGGGGGCTCCTACAATGAGCAGTTCTTC. It specifies CASSVTGGSYNEQFF. The chain joins TRBV11-2 to TRBJ2-1; the match to TRBD1 covers 9 bases. The junction had 2 bases not matched to a gene; V was cut back by 5 bases and J by 0 bases. This CDR3 is built from 15 residues. CDR1 SGHAT and CDR2 FQNNGV come from the germline V gene.

This clone was recorded only once. This sequence joins TRBV4-3 and TRBJ2-2, with 9 bases lining up with TRBD2. This CDR3 contains 14 residues. The trim removed 4 bases at V and 6 bases at J, leaving 3 bases unmatched. From germline, CDR1 is LGHNA and CDR2 YSLEER. CDR3 DNA: TGCGCCAGCAGCCGAGGACTAGCGCCCGGGGAGCTGTTTTTT. Translating it yields CASSRGLAPGELFF.

V gene TRBV7-2 combines with J gene TRBJ2-5, with 14 bases that match TRBD2. J gave up 7 bases and V 4 bases, and 5 bases lay outside the gene matches. Germline CDR1 is SGHTA and CDR2 is FQGNSA. This CDR3 has 15 residues. CDR3 DNA: TGTGCCAGCAGCTCAGGGACTAGCGGGAGTATGACCCAGTACTTC. Translation: CASSSGTSGSMTQYF.

The genes are TRBV7-8 and TRBJ1-1; the D is unclear. Deletions cut 1 base from V and 3 bases from J, with 15 bases between. The CDR3 contains 16 residues. Germline V gives CDR1 SGHVS, CDR2 FQNEAQ. This CDR3 reads CASSLDRLPGHTEAFF. In nucleotides, the CDR3 is TGTGCCAGCAGCTTAGATCGGTTGCCGGGTCACACTGAAGCTTTCTTT.

CDR3 sequence: CASSLRMVGNEQFF. DNA of the CDR3: TGTGCCAGCAGCCTGCGGATGGTCGGCAATGAGCAGTTCTTC. The V call is TRBV7-8, the J call TRBJ2-1; no firm D call. Trimming removed 5 bases from V and 6 bases from J, with 14 bases in between. The CDR3 length is 14 residues. Germline values: CDR1 SGHVS, CDR2 FQNEAQ.

This chain uses TRBV12-3 or TRBV12-4 with TRBJ1-5; no reliable D call. The V gene lost 5 bases and the J gene lost 7 bases, with 12 bases spanning the gap. The CDR3 is 13 amino acids. The CDR3 DNA follows: TGTGCCAGCAGTCAAGCGGAAGGACAGCCCCAGCATTTT. It specifies CASSQAEGQPQHF.

V usage is TRBV19 and J usage is TRBJ1-5; TRBD1 aligns across 7 bases. CDR1 is LNHDA, CDR2 SQIVND, per germline (reference sequence). V lost 3 bases to trimming and J lost 0 bases; unmatched junction nucleotides: 17. This CDR3 has 20 amino acids. The CDR3 nucleotides are TGTGCCAGTAGTATCGAGGGGGCGATTAACCGATTTCATAGCAATCAGCCCCAGCATTTT. The encoded protein is CASSIEGAINRFHSNQPQHF. The full variable domain, in which reference TRBV19 and TRBJ1-5 provide the parts outside the CDR3, is DGGITQSPKYLFRKEGQNVTLSCEQNLNHDAMYWYRQDPGQGLRLIYYSQIVNDFQKGDIAEGYSVSREKKESFPLTVTSAQKNPTAFYLCASSIEGAINRFHSNQPQHFGDGTRLSIL.

The CDR3 DNA reads as TGTGCCATCAGTGTGAATAGCATGGATACGCAGTATTTT. This sequence encodes CAISVNSMDTQYF. The chain combines TRBV10-3 with TRBJ2-3; D is ambiguous. The germline CDR1 and CDR2 sequences are ENHRY and SYGVKD. V was clipped by 4 bases and J by 6 bases, with 11 bases between them. This CDR3 is built from 13 residues.

The V gene is TRBV11-2, the J gene TRBJ1-2; D perhaps matches TRBD1 (5 bases). This CDR3 is 15 amino acids long. Trimming left V 0 bases short and J 14 bases short, with 22 bases between. The germline V gene encodes CDR1 SGHAT and CDR2 FQNNGV. The CDR3 sequence is CASSLEGGSGTAKTF. CDR3 DNA: TGTGCCAGCAGCTTAGAGGGGGGTAGTGGGACTGCGAAAACCTTC. Looking up the rest from reference TRBV11-2 and TRBJ1-2 gives the full variable domain: EAGVAQSPRYKIIEKRQSVAFWCNPISGHATLYWYQQILGQGPKLLIQFQNNGVVDDSQLPKDRFSAERLKGVDSTLKIQPAKLEDSAVYLCASSLEGGSGTAKTFGSGTRLTVV.

This clone came up once. An end of the junction does not agree with germline; a read error may underlie this. The chain joins TRBV3-1 (or the pseudogene TRBV3-2) to TRBJ2-7; D gene unclear. CDR1 is LGHDT and CDR2 is YNNKEL in the germline V gene (reference sequence). The CDR3 is 12 residues long. DNA for the CDR3: TGTGCCAGCAGCCAAGATACAACCCACCCACACTTC. Residues: CASSQDTTHPHF.

The chain is built from TRBV20-1 and TRBJ2-1, with 11 bases aligning to TRBD2. V lost 3 bases and J lost 12; bases outside the gene matches: 7. The length of the CDR3 is 13 residues. Germline V gene data show CDR1 as DFQATT and CDR2 as SNEGSKA (reference sequence). DNA for the CDR3: TGCAGTGCTAGTAGCGGGAGGGCATATGGGCAGTTCTTC. Translating gives CSASSGRAYGQFF.

The chain has TRBV24-1 and TRBJ2-2; the D is unclear. The CDR3 is made up of 18 amino acids. V lost 0 bases, J lost 0 bases, and 13 bases lay in between. CDR1 is KGHDR and CDR2 is SFDVKD in the germline V gene. CDR3 protein: CATSDLYGRFANTGELFF. For the CDR3, the DNA is TGTGCCACCAGTGATTTGTACGGTAGATTCGCGAACACCGGGGAGCTGTTTTTT.

This chain uses TRBV5-1 with TRBJ2-3; 9 bases map to TRBD2. CDR1 and CDR2 (germline): SGHRS, YFSETQ. This CDR3 region has 16 residues. Germline trimming cut 4 bases from V and 2 bases from J; bases unmatched to any gene: 8. The CDR3 DNA reads TGCGCCAGCAGCGTACGGGCGGGAGGGGACACAGATACGCAGTATTTT. Its translation: CASSVRAGGDTDTQYF.

This clone was counted once. The chain combines TRBV23-1 with TRBJ1-1, with D possibly matching TRBD1 (6 bases). TRBV23-1 has ORF status, its function being uncertain. CDR3 length equals 15 residues. Trimming cost V 2 bases and J 7 bases, with 17 bases left between them. CDR3: CASSQPGTLRGEAFF. The CDR3 bases are TGCGCCAGCAGTCAACCCGGGACACTTAGGGGTGAAGCTTTCTTT.

The chain couples TRBV6-5 to TRBJ2-5; D is possibly TRBD1 (7 bases). V was trimmed by 6 bases and J by 5 bases, leaving 16 bases between them. This CDR3 is 14 amino acids long. In germline, CDR1 is MNHEY, CDR2 SVGAGI. CDR3 region: CASRTGRMRETQYF. The CDR3 region has the DNA TGTGCCAGCAGGACAGGGAGGATGAGGGAGACCCAGTACTTC.

V gene TRBV7-3 combines with J gene TRBJ2-2, with D hard to call. CDR1 is SGHTA, CDR2 FQGTGA, per germline. The CDR3 covers 15 residues. Deletions cut 5 bases from V and 1 base from J, with 11 bases between. This CDR3 reads CASSPGSRNTGELFF. Written as DNA, the CDR3 is TGTGCCAGCAGCCCCGGGTCTAGGAACACCGGGGAGCTGTTTTTT.